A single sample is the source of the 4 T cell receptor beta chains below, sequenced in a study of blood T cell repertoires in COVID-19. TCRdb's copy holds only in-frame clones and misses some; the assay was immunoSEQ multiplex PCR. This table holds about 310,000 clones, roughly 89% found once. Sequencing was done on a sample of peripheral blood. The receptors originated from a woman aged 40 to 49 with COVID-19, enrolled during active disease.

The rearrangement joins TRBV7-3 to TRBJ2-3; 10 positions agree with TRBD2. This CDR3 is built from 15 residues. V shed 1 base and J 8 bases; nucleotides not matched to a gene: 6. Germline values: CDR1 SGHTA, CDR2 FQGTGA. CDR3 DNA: TGTGCCAGCAGCTTAAGGGGCCGACTAGCGGGTACGCAGTATTTT. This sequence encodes CASSLRGRLAGTQYF.

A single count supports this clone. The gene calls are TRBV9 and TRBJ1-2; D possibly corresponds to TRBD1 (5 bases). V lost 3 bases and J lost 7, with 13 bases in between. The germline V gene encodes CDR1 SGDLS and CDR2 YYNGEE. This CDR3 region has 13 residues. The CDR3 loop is CASSANQGTGYTF. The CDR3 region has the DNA TGTGCCAGCAGCGCTAATCAGGGAACTGGCTACACCTTC.

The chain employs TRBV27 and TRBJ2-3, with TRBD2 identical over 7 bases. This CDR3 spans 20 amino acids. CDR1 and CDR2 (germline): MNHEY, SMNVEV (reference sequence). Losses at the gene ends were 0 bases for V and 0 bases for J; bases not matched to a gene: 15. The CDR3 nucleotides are TGTGCCAGCAGTTTATCTCGTCCATCCGGGGGGAGTCAGAGCACAGATACGCAGTATTTT. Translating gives CASSLSRPSGGSQSTDTQYF.

The CDR3 DNA sequence: TGTGCCAGCAGCCCCCAGGGGATCTACGAGCAGTACTTC. It translates to CASSPQGIYEQYF. V usage is TRBV7-2 and J usage is TRBJ2-7; a possible D gene is TRBD1 (6 bases). The germline V gene has CDR1 SGHTA and CDR2 FQGNSA. There are 13 residues in the CDR3. Trimming left V 5 bases short and J 3 bases short, with 11 bases between.